Listed below are T cell receptor beta chains from one sample, sequenced in a study of blood T cell repertoires in COVID-19. Sequencing used immunoSEQ multiplex PCR; TCRdb keeps in-frame clones, though not all of them. This sample has about 190,000 clones; 85% to 90% occur once, and the top ten carry roughly 0.85%. Input material: peripheral blood. These receptor sequences come from a woman between 18 and 29 years old who had recovered from COVID-19. The CDR3 runs from the conserved cysteine through the conserved F or W. A D gene is named only where the DNA matches it firmly. Some rows mark clone size as missing; the rest say once, few, many or name a class of expanded clone.

j_call d_call clone_size v_call cdr3_nt cdr3_aa
TRBJ1-4 . . TRBV2 TGTGCCAGCACTGCTCTTACAAGTTTTGAGGCAAAACTGTTTTTT CASTALTSFEAKLFF
TRBJ2-7 . once TRBV7-8 TGTGCCAGCAGCTTAGTCGCGAGGGAGCAGTACTTC CASSLVAREQYF
TRBJ1-1 TRBD1 . TRBV14 TGTGCCAGCAGCCAGAGAGGGGGCATGAACACTGAAGCTTTCTTT CASSQRGGMNTEAFF
TRBJ2-7 TRBD1 . TRBV5-6 TGTGCCAGCAGCTCGACAGGGTCGGCTTGGCAGTACTTC CASSSTGSAWQYF
TRBJ2-1 TRBD1 . TRBV7-8 TGTGCCAGCAGCGCCCCGGGACAGGGGGTCTATGAGCAGTTCTTC CASSAPGQGVYEQFF
TRBJ2-5 TRBD1 . TRBV7-2 TGTGCCAGCAGCGGACGACAGGGGGCCCTCGGGACCCAGTACTTC CASSGRQGALGTQYF
TRBJ2-1 TRBD2 . TRBV5-3 TGTGCCAGAAGCTTGGGGCTAGCGGGGGGTACACATGACAATGAGCAGTTCTTC CARSLGLAGGTHDNEQFF
TRBJ1-5 . . TRBV6-2/TRBV6-3 TGTGCCAGCAGTTACGGAGTTTTTTATAGCAATCAGCCCCAGCATTTT CASSYGVFYSNQPQHF
TRBJ2-3 . . TRBV13 TGTGCCAGCAGCTTAGGCCTTGTTGACGGGGATACGCAGTATTTT CASSLGLVDGDTQYF
TRBJ2-4 . . TRBV2 TGTGCCAGCAACGATGTTGGGCAGGGTGACAAAAACATTCAGTACTTC CASNDVGQGDKNIQYF
TRBJ2-5 TRBD2 . TRBV9 TGTGCCAGCAGCCCCCTAGCGGGGGGTCAAGAGACCCAGTACTTC CASSPLAGGQETQYF
TRBJ2-3 . once TRBV7-2 TGTGCCAGCAGCTTTGGTACAGGGAGCACAGATACGCAGTATTTT CASSFGTGSTDTQYF
TRBJ2-7 TRBD2 . TRBV27 TGTGCCAGCAGTTTGGGCGGGGGGGCCATTCGGGAGCAGTACTTC CASSLGGGAIREQYF
TRBJ1-2 . once TRBV18 TGTGCCAGCTCACCACGAAGGAGTGAGGATGGCTACACCTTC CASSPRRSEDGYTF
TRBJ1-1 . . TRBV3-1/TRBV3-2 TGTGCCAGCAGCCGACCGGGACTCAACACTGAAGCTTTCTTT CASSRPGLNTEAFF
TRBJ2-6 . . TRBV18 TGTGCCAGCTCTTACGACATCTCTGGGGCCAACGTCCTGACTTTC CASSYDISGANVLTF
TRBJ2-5 TRBD1 . TRBV19 TGTGCCAGTAGTGTTGACAGGGATTACCAAGAGACCCAGTACTTC CASSVDRDYQETQYF
TRBJ2-2 TRBD2 . TRBV6-2/TRBV6-3 TGTGCCAGCAGTCCCTACCGGGGGGTCGGGGAGCTGTTTTTT CASSPYRGVGELFF
TRBJ1-1 . . TRBV19 TGTGCCAGTAGCTTACTACGTGAAGCTTTCTTT CASSLLREAFF
TRBJ2-7 . . TRBV6-5 TGTGCCAGCACCCCGACAGGGAGGTACGAGCAGTACTTC CASTPTGRYEQYF
TRBJ1-5 . . TRBV19 TGTGCCAGTAGTATAGGAGGGCAGGCCCAGCATTTT CASSIGGQAQHF
TRBJ2-3 . . TRBV6-5 TGTGCCAGCTGCCTCGCGCGGTCCACAGATACGCAGTATTTT CASCLARSTDTQYF
TRBJ1-1 . . TRBV7-2 TGTGCCAGCAGCTTTGGTTGGTTAGATTCTGAAGCTTTCTTT CASSFGWLDSEAFF
TRBJ2-7 TRBD2 . TRBV15 TGTGCCACCAGCAGAGATCAACTAGCGGTTGGAGGCGAGCAGTACTTC CATSRDQLAVGGEQYF
TRBJ2-1 . . TRBV11-2 TGTGCCAGCAGCTCCCTCGGGGGTGACTTTTCCTACAATGAGCAGTTCTTC CASSSLGGDFSYNEQFF
TRBJ1-1 . . TRBV20-1 TGCAGTGCTAGTCATTTACAGGGCTTCTTTGGTTATACTGAAGCTTTCTTT CSASHLQGFFGYTEAFF
TRBJ2-7 TRBD1 . TRBV11-3 TGTGCCAGCAGCTTAGGAATACGGGACAGCACCTACGAGCAGTACTTC CASSLGIRDSTYEQYF
TRBJ1-4 TRBD1 . TRBV19 TGTGCCAGTAGTATAGACCGGGACAGGCGAATTTCAACTAATGAAAAACTGTTTTTT CASSIDRDRRISTNEKLFF
TRBJ1-1 . once TRBV14 TGTGCCAGCAGCCGAAAAATGGGCCATAACACTGAAGCTTTCTTT CASSRKMGHNTEAFF
TRBJ2-4 TRBD2 . TRBV9 TGTGCCAGCAGTTTAGCGGGACCCCCGGGAAACATTCAGTACTTC CASSLAGPPGNIQYF
TRBJ1-1 . . TRBV9 TGTGCCAGCAGCCCCACCAGGGGAAGATCCGGCACTGAAGCTTTCTTT CASSPTRGRSGTEAFF
TRBJ1-5 . . TRBV6-1 TGTGCCAGCAGTGAATCGGGGAGGATTCAGCCCCAGCATTTT CASSESGRIQPQHF
TRBJ2-3 TRBD2 . TRBV7-2 TGTGCCAGCAGCTTATTCGGCGGGGGGAACACAGATACGCAGTATTTT CASSLFGGGNTDTQYF
TRBJ1-4 TRBD1 . TRBV7-8 TGTGCCAGCAACCCGACAGGGGGTATGGAAAAACTGTTTTTT CASNPTGGMEKLFF
TRBJ2-4 . . TRBV19 TGTGCCACCAACCCTAGGGGCACGACTTTAGCCAAAAACATTCAGTACTTC CATNPRGTTLAKNIQYF
TRBJ1-5 TRBD1 . TRBV7-2 TGTGCCAGCAGCATAGGGACAGGGGGTCAGCCCCAGCATTTT CASSIGTGGQPQHF
TRBJ2-3 . . TRBV6-1 TGTGCCAGCAGTGAAGAGCCCGGTAGAATGACGCAGTATTTT CASSEEPGRMTQYF
TRBJ1-2 TRBD1 . TRBV5-1 TGCGCCAGCAGCTACGGACAGGGAGGCGGCTACACCTTC CASSYGQGGGYTF
TRBJ2-6 TRBD1 few TRBV7-9 TGTGCCAGCAGCTTAGTTGCGGACAGGCCCTCTGGGGCCAACGTCCTGACTTTC CASSLVADRPSGANVLTF
TRBJ1-2 . . TRBV5-1 TGCGCCAGCAGCCCAGTTCCCCAATATGGCTACACCTTC CASSPVPQYGYTF
TRBJ2-3 TRBD2 . TRBV7-3 TGTGCCAGCAGCTTCGGCGGGAGAGGGCCAGATACGCAGTATTTT CASSFGGRGPDTQYF
TRBJ2-5 TRBD1 once TRBV2 TGTGCCAGCAAGGGACAGGGGGTTAAGTGGGAGACCCAGTACTTC CASKGQGVKWETQYF
TRBJ2-5 TRBD2 . TRBV4-1 TGCGCCAGCAGCCAAGAACTAGCGGGTCAAGAGACCCAGTACTTC CASSQELAGQETQYF
TRBJ1-3 TRBD1 . TRBV10-3 TGTGCCATCAGTGAGTCGACAGGGGCGACCTCTGGAAACACCATATATTTT CAISESTGATSGNTIYF
TRBJ2-3 . once TRBV18 TGTGCCAGCTCACCTTACACGGGAGATACGCAGTATTTT CASSPYTGDTQYF
TRBJ2-5 TRBD1 . TRBV2 TGTGCCAGCAGTGATCGGGGACAGGGGTACGAGACCCAGTACTTC CASSDRGQGYETQYF
TRBJ1-2 . . TRBV6-5 TGTGCCAGCAGTACAGAGGACATCTATGGCTACACCTTC CASSTEDIYGYTF
TRBJ2-1 TRBD2 . TRBV7-9 TGTGCCAGCAGCTTAAGCCTAGCGGATGAGCAGTTCTTC CASSLSLADEQFF
TRBJ1-2 . . TRBV18 TGTGCCAGCTCACCACAGACCCTCACTACTAACTATGGCTACACCTTC CASSPQTLTTNYGYTF
TRBJ2-3 . once TRBV6-4 TGTGCCAGCAGTGAGTCTAGCACAGATACGCAGTATTTT CASSESSTDTQYF
TRBJ1-5 TRBD1 . TRBV19 TGTGCCAGTAGTAACGGCGGGACAGGGGGCTTTTGGCAGCCCCAGCATTTT CASSNGGTGGFWQPQHF
TRBJ2-7 TRBD1 . TRBV4-1 TGCGCCAGCAGCCAAGGACAGGGAACCTACGAGCAGTACTTC CASSQGQGTYEQYF